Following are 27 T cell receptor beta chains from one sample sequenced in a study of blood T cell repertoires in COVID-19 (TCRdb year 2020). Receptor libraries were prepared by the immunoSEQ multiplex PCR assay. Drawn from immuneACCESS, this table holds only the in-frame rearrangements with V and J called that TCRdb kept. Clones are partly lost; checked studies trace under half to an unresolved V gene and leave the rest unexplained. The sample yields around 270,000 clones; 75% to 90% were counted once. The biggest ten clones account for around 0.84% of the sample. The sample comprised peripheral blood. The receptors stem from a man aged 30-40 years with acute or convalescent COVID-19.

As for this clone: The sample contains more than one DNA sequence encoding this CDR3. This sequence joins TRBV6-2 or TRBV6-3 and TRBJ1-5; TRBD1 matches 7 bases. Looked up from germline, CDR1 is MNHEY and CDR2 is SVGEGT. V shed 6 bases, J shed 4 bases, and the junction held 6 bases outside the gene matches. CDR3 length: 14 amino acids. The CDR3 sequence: CASSRTGGNQPQHF. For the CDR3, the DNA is TGTGCCAGCAGCCGGACAGGAGGGAATCAGCCCCAGCATTTT.

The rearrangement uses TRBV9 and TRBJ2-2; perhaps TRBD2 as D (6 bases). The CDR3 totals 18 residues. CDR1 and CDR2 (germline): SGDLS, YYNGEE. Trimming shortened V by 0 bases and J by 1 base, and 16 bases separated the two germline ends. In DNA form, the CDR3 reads TGTGCCAGCAGCGTAGACTCCTTCGGAGGGGAGAACACCGGGGAGCTGTTTTTT. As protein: CASSVDSFGGENTGELFF.

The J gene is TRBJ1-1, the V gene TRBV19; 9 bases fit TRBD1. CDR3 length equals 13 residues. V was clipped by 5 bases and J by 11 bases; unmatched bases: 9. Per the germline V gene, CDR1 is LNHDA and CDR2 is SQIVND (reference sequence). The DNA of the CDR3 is TGTGCCAGTAGTCCCGGGACAGGGAGAACGGCTTTCTTT. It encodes CASSPGTGRTAFF.

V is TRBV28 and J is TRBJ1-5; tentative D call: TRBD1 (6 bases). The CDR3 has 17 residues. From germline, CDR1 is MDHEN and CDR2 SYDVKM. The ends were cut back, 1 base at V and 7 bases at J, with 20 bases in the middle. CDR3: CASSLFDLSDRRQPQHF. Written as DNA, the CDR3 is TGTGCCAGCAGTTTATTTGATCTGTCGGACAGACGGCAGCCCCAGCATTTT.

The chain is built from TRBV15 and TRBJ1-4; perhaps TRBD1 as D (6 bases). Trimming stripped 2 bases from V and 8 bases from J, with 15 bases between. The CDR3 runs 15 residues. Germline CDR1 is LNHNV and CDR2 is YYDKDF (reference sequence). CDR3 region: CATSRSGAGEEKLFF. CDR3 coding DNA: TGTGCCACCAGCAGATCAGGGGCCGGCGAGGAAAAACTGTTTTTT.

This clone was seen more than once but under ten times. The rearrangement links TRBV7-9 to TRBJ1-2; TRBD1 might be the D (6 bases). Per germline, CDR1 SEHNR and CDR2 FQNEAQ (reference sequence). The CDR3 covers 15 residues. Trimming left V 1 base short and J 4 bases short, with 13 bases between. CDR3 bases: TGTGCCAGCAGCTTAGTTTCAGGGGCCAGCTATGGCTACACCTTC. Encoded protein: CASSLVSGASYGYTF.

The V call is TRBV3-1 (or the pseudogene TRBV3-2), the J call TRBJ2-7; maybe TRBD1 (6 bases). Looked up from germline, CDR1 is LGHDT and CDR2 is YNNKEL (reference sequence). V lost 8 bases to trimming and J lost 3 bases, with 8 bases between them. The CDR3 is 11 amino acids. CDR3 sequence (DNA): TGTGCCAGCGAACAGGGCTACGAGCAGTACTTC. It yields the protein CASEQGYEQYF.

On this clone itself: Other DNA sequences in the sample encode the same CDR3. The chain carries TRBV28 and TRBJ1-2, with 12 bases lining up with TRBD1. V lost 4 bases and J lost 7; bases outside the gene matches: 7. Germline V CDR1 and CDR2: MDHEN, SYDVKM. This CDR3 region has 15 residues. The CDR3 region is CASSSPGQGAVGYTF. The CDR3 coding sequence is TGTGCCAGCAGTTCCCCGGGACAGGGGGCTGTTGGCTACACCTTC.

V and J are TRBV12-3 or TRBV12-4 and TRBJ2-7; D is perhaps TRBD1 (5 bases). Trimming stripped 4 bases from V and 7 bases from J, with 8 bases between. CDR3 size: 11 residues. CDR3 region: CASSWGAEQYF. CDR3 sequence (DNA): TGTGCCAGCAGTTGGGGCGCGGAGCAGTACTTC.

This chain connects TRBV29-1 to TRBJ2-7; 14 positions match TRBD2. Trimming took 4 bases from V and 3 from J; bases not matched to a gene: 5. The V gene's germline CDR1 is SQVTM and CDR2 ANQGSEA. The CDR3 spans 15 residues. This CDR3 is CSVGGTSGSIYEQYF. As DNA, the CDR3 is TGCAGCGTTGGGGGGACTAGCGGGAGTATCTACGAGCAGTACTTC.

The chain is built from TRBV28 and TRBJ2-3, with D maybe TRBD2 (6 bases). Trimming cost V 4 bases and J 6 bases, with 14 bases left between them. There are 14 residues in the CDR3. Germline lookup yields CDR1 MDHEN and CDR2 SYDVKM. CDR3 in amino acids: CASSSGGAGDTQYF. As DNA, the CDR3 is TGTGCCAGCAGTTCCGGAGGGGCGGGCGATACGCAGTATTTT.

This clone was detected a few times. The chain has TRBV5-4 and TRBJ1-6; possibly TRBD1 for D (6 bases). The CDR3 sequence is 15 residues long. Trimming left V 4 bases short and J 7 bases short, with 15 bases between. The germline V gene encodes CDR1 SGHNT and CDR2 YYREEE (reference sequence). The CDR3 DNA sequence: TGTGCCAGCAGCCGCCGGGACACAATAAATTCACCCCTCCACTTT. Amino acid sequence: CASSRRDTINSPLHF.

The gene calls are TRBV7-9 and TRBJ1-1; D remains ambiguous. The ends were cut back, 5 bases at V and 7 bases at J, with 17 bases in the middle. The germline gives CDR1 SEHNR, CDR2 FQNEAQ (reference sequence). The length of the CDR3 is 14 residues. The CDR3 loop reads CASSGTPTVGEAFF. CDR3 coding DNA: TGTGCCAGCAGCGGTACACCCACAGTAGGTGAAGCTTTCTTT.

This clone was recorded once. The chain's CDR3 is CASSPFAGYQETQYF. In DNA, the CDR3 is TGTGCCAGCAGCCCTTTCGCGGGGTACCAAGAGACCCAGTACTTC. The rearrangement links TRBV3-1 (or the pseudogene TRBV3-2) to TRBJ2-5; tentatively, D is TRBD2 (6 bases). The CDR3 contains 15 residues. Between the trimmed V and J ends, which lost 4 bases and 0 bases, there was a span of 12 bases. Germline lookup yields CDR1 LGHDT and CDR2 YNNKEL (reference sequence).

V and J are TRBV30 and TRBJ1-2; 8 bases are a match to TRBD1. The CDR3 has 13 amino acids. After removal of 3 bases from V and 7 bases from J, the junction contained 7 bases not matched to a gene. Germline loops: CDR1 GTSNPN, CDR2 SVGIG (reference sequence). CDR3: CAWRVAGGSGYTF. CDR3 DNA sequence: TGTGCCTGGAGGGTGGCAGGGGGCAGTGGCTACACCTTC.

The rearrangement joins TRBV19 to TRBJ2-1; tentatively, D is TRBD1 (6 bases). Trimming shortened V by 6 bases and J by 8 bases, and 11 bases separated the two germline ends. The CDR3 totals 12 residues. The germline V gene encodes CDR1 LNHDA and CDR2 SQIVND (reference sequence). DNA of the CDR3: TGTGCCAGTAGGACAGGACCCCATGAGCAGTTCTTC. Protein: CASRTGPHEQFF. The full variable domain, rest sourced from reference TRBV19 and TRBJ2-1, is DGGITQSPKYLFRKEGQNVTLSCEQNLNHDAMYWYRQDPGQGLRLIYYSQIVNDFQKGDIAEGYSVSREKKESFPLTVTSAQKNPTAFYLCASRTGPHEQFFGPGTRLTVL.

In DNA, the CDR3 is TGTGCCAGCAGCCAAGTCCCACGGCGGGGAACTGAAGCTTTCTTT. The encoded protein is CASSQVPRRGTEAFF. The V call is TRBV3-1 (or the pseudogene TRBV3-2), the J call TRBJ1-1; D is unclear. CDR1 and CDR2 (germline): LGHDT, YNNKEL (reference sequence). Trimming stripped 1 base from V and 5 bases from J, with 14 bases between. The CDR3 length is 15 residues.

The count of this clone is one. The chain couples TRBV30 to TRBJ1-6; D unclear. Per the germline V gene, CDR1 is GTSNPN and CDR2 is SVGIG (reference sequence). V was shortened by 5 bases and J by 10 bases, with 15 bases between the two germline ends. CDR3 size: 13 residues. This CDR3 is CAWAYLRVSPLHF. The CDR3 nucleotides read TGTGCCTGGGCATACCTGCGGGTATCACCCCTCCACTTT. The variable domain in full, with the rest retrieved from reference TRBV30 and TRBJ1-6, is SQTIHQWPATLVQPVGSPLSLECTVEGTSNPNLYWYRQAAGRGLQLLFYSVGIGQISSEVPQNLSASRPQDRQFILSSKKLLLSDSGFYLCAWAYLRVSPLHFGNGTRLTVT.

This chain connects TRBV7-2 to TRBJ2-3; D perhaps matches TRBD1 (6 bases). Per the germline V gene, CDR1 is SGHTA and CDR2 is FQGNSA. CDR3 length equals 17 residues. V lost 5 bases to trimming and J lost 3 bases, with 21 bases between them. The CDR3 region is CASSPNLPGRGTDTQYF. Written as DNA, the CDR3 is TGTGCCAGCAGCCCCAACCTGCCGGGCAGGGGTACAGATACGCAGTATTTT.

The CDR3, as DNA: TGTGCCAGTAGTAGACAAGGGAGACACTATGGCTACACCTTC. It is translated as CASSRQGRHYGYTF. The V call is TRBV19, the J call TRBJ1-2; D not resolved. V was cut by 4 bases and J by 3 bases, with 12 bases left in between. CDR1 is LNHDA, CDR2 SQIVND, per germline (reference sequence). The CDR3 consists of 14 residues.

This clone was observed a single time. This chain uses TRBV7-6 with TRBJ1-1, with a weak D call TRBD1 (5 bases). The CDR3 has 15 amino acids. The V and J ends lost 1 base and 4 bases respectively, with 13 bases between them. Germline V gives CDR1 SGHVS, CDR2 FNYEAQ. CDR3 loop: CASSLGAGGVTEAFF. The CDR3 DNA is TGTGCCAGCAGCTTAGGTGCGGGGGGGGTCACTGAAGCTTTCTTT.

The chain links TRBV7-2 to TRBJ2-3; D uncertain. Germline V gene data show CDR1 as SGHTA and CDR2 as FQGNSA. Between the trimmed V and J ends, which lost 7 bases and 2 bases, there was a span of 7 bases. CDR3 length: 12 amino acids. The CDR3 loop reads CASTRNTDTQYF. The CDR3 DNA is TGTGCCAGCACCAGAAACACAGATACGCAGTATTTT.

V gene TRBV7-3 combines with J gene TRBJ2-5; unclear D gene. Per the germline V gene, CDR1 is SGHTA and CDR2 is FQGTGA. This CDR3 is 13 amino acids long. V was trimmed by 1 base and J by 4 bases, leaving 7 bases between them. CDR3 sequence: CASSLMTGETQYF. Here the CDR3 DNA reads TGTGCCAGCAGCTTAATGACGGGAGAGACCCAGTACTTC.

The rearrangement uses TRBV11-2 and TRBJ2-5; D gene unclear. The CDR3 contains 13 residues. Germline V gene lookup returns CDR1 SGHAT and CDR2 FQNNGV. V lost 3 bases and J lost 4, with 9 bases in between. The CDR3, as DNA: TGTGCCAGCAGCTTGGGCAGGTTAGAGACCCAGTACTTC. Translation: CASSLGRLETQYF.

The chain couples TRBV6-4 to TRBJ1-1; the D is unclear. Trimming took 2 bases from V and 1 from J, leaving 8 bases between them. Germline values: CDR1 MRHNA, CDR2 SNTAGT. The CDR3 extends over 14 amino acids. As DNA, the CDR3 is TGTGCCAGCAGTGACGGCAGGCCGAACACTGAAGCTTTCTTT. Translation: CASSDGRPNTEAFF.

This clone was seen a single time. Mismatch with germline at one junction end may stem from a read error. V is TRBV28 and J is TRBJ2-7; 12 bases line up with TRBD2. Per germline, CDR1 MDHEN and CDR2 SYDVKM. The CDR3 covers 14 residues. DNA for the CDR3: TGTGCCAGCACAAGACTAGCGGGGGTTTACGATCAGTACTTC. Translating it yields CASTRLAGVYDQYF.

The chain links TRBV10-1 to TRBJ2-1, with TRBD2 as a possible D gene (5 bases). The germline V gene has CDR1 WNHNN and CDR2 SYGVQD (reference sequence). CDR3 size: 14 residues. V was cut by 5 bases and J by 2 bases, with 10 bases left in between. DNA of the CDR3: TGCGCCAGCAGTCCTCGGGGAACCTACAATGAGCAGTTCTTC. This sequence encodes CASSPRGTYNEQFF.